This entry lists 10 T cell receptor beta chains sequenced from one sample in a study of T cells in Graves' hyperthyroidism and ophthalmopathy. Template material for amplifying TCR beta CDR3 regions consisted of RNA transcripts. HTBI primers drove first-round RT-PCR of the TCR CDR3. Each CDR3 protein is one row after TCRdb ran MiXCR on the multiplex PCR reads. The sample has hundreds of thousands of distinct CDR3 sequences; about 15% are singletons. Sample: blood. The receptors here all came from a woman younger than 30 with Graves' hyperthyroidism.

This clonotype came up many times. The chain combines TRBV5-1 with TRBJ2-7; 16 positions agree with TRBD2. Trimming at V came to 4 bases and at J to 2 bases, leaving 3 bases not matched to a gene. The CDR3 is 16 amino acids. Germline V gene lookup returns CDR1 SGHRS and CDR2 YFSETQ. The CDR3 DNA reads TGCGCCAGCAGCCCCGGGACTAGCGGGAGGGCCTACGAGCAGTACTTC. Translation: CASSPGTSGRAYEQYF.

This rearrangement joins TRBV7-3 to TRBJ1-1; no reliable D call. With 5 bases removed from V and 4 bases from J, the gap between germline ends came to 11 bases. The CDR3 consists of 13 residues. Germline V gives CDR1 SGHTA, CDR2 FQGTGA. CDR3 sequence (DNA): TGTGCCAGCAGCCCGAATGCGCGCACTGAAGCTTTCTTT. This sequence encodes CASSPNARTEAFF.

Notes on this clonotype: Given a much more abundant clone one base away, this may be a read error. V usage is TRBV27 and J usage is TRBJ2-1; TRBD2 matches at 9 bases. The CDR3 contains 17 residues. The germline gives CDR1 MNHEY, CDR2 SMNVEV (reference sequence). CDR3 loop: CASSPTSGLRSCNEQFF. The CDR3 coding sequence is TGTGCCAGCAGTCCCACTAGCGGGCTTCGCTCCTGCAATGAGCAGTTCTTC.

Ten or more counts support this clonotype. This chain connects TRBV7-3 to TRBJ2-3; D gene ambiguous. Trimming took 1 base from V and 4 from J, leaving 6 bases between them. CDR1 is SGHTA, CDR2 FQGTGA, per germline. The CDR3 spans 13 residues. The CDR3 here is CASSLMMADTQYF. Written as DNA, the CDR3 is TGTGCCAGCAGCTTAATGATGGCAGATACGCAGTATTTT.

This clonotype was picked up many times. The chain links TRBV20-1 to TRBJ2-7; D uncertain. The germline gives CDR1 DFQATT, CDR2 SNEGSKA (reference sequence). This CDR3 has 13 residues. The V end was cut by 2 bases, the J end by 3 bases, with 11 bases between. The CDR3 region has the DNA TGCAGTGCTAGACATCGTCAGGACTACGAGCAGTACTTC. This codes for CSARHRQDYEQYF.

This chain links TRBV7-8 with TRBJ2-1; 8 nucleotides align to TRBD1. This CDR3 spans 13 amino acids. The germline V gene has CDR1 SGHVS and CDR2 FQNEAQ. V lost 6 bases and J lost 8; bases outside the gene matches: 6. CDR3 in amino acids: CASRRGTGHEQFF. The CDR3 DNA follows: TGTGCCAGCAGACGAGGGACAGGCCATGAGCAGTTCTTC. Full variable domain (remainder filled in from reference TRBV7-8 and TRBJ2-1): GAGVSQSPRYKVAKRGQDVALRCDPISGHVSLFWYQQALGQGPEFLTYFQNEAQLDKSGLPSDRFFAERPEGSVSTLKIQRTQQEDSAVYLCASRRGTGHEQFFGPGTRLTVL.

Ten or more counts support this clonotype. The chain links TRBV12-3 or TRBV12-4 to TRBJ2-7; 10 bases agree with TRBD1. This CDR3 is 15 amino acids long. V trimming: 6 bases; J trimming: 8 bases; junction bases outside the gene matches: 13. The CDR3 DNA sequence: TGTGCCAGCAGCGACCCGGGACAGGGGTCTCGAAAGCAGTACTTC. Translated: CASSDPGQGSRKQYF.

This clonotype was seen repeatedly, ten times or more. The chain is built from TRBV6-5 and TRBJ2-7; a weak D match, TRBD2 (6 bases). This CDR3 comprises 16 residues. Trimming left V 2 bases short and J 0 bases short, with 14 bases between. CDR1 and CDR2 (germline): MNHEY, SVGAGI. The CDR3 DNA reads TGTGCCAGCAGTTACGTCTCGGGGACTGCCTCCTACGAGCAGTACTTC. It yields the protein CASSYVSGTASYEQYF.

This clonotype has at least ten counts. This chain uses TRBV12-3 or TRBV12-4 with TRBJ2-1; possible D gene TRBD2, 6 bases. CDR3 length equals 13 residues. The V and J ends lost 1 base and 13 bases respectively, with 14 bases between them. The CDR3 is CASSLGREREQFF. The CDR3 coding sequence is TGTGCCAGCAGTTTAGGGAGGGAGAGGGAACAGTTCTTC.

V usage is TRBV18 and J usage is TRBJ2-7; a possible D gene is TRBD2 (6 bases). Germline V lookup: CDR1 KGHSH, CDR2 LQKENI. Trimming left V 2 bases short and J 6 bases short, with 14 bases between. This CDR3 has 14 amino acids. The CDR3 sequence is CASSPEEAEGEQYF. CDR3 bases: TGTGCCAGCTCACCAGAGGAGGCGGAGGGCGAGCAGTACTTC. The full variable domain, in which reference TRBV18 and TRBJ2-7 provide the parts outside the CDR3, is NAGVMQNPRHLVRRRGQEARLRCSPMKGHSHVYWYRQLPEEGLKFMVYLQKENIIDESGMPKERFSAEFPKEGPSILRIQQVVRGDSAAYFCASSPEEAEGEQYFGPGTRLTVT.